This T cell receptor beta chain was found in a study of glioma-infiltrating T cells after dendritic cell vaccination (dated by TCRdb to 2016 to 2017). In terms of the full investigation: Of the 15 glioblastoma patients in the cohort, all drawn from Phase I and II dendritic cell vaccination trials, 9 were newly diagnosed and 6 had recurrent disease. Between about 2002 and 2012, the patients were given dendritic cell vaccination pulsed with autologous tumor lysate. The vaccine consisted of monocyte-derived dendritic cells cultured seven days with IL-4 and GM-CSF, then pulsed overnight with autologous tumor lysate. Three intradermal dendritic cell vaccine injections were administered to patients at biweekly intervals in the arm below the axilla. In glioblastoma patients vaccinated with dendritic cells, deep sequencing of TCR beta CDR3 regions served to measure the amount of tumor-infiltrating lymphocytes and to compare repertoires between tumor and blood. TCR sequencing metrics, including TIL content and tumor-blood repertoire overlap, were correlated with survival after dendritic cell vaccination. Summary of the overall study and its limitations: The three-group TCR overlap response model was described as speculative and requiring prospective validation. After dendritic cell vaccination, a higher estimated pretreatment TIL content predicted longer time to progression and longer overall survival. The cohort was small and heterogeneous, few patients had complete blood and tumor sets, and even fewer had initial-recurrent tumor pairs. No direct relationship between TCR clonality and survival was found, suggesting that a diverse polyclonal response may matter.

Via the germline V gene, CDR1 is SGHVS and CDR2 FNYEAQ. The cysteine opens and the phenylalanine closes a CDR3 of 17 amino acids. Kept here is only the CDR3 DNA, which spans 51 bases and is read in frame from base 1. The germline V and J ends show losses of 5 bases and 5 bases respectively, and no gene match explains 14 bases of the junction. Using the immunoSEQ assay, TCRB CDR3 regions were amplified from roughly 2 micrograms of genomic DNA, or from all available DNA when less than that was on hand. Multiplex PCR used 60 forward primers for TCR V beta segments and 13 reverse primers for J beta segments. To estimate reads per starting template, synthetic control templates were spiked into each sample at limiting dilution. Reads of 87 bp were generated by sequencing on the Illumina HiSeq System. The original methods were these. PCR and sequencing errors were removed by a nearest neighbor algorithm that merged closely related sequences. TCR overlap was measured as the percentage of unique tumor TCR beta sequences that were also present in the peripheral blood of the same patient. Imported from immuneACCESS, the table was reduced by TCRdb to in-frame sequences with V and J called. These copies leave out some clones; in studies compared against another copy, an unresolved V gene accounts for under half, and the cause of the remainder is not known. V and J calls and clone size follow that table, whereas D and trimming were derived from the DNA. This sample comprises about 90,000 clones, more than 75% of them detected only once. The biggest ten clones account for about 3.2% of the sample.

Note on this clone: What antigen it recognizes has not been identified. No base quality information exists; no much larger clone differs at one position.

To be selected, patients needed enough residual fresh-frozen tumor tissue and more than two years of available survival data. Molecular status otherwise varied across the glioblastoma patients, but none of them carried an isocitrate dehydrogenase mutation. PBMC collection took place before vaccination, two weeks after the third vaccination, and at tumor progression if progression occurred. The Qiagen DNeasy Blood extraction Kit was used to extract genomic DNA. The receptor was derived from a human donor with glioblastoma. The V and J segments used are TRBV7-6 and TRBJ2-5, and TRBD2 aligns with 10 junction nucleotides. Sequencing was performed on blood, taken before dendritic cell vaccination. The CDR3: CASSLSLSGGAWETQYF. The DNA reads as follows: TGTGCCAGCAGCCTTTCCTTAAGCGGGGGGGCCTGGGAGACCCAGTACTTC.